These 32 T cell receptor beta chains were all obtained from the same sample, sequenced in a study of OX40 agonist ivuxolimab in advanced cancers. This table comes from immunoSEQ multiplex PCR, and its TCRdb copy is limited to in-frame clones, with some not included. The top ten hold about 8% of the sample, which has 55,000 to 80,000 clones, roughly 84% seen once. Here the sequenced sample was CD4+ or CD8+ T cells sorted from blood, taken in a trial of the OX40 agonist ivuxolimab. These receptors were obtained from an adult with an advanced solid tumor such as melanoma, head and neck, liver or kidney cancer.

The chain recombines TRBV9 with TRBJ1-1; D gene ambiguous. Germline V gene data show CDR1 as SGDLS and CDR2 as YYNGEE. V lost 6 bases and J lost 2, with 11 bases in between. The CDR3 spans 13 residues. The CDR3 loop is CASTRSLNTEAFF. The CDR3 nucleotides are TGTGCCAGCACCAGATCCCTTAACACTGAAGCTTTCTTT.

This chain connects TRBV28 to TRBJ2-7; 10 bases fit TRBD2. J lost 2 bases, V lost 3 bases, and 4 bases had no gene match. The germline V gene has CDR1 MDHEN and CDR2 SYDVKM. CDR3 size: 15 residues. CDR3 DNA: TGTGCCAGCAGTTTGCTAGCGGGAGCCCCCTACGAGCAGTACTTC. The encoded protein is CASSLLAGAPYEQYF.

This clone has a single count. The chain carries TRBV21-1 and TRBJ1-1. TRBV21-1 is deemed a pseudogene. The CDR3 covers 16 residues. Here the CDR3 reads CASSKEGRVPRTEAFF. The CDR3 DNA follows: TGTGCCAGCAGCAAGGAGGGGAGGGTCCCTCGGACTGAAGCTTTCTTT.

V and J are TRBV18 and TRBJ2-1; D might be TRBD1 (6 bases). Per germline, CDR1 KGHSH and CDR2 LQKENI. The CDR3 covers 15 residues. V lost 4 bases, J lost 3 bases, and 13 bases lay in between. CDR3 protein: CASSLGQLVYNEQFF. The CDR3 DNA reads as TGTGCCAGCTCACTCGGACAGTTAGTCTACAATGAGCAGTTCTTC.

The V call is TRBV27, the J call TRBJ2-1, with a possible D match to TRBD1 (5 bases). V lost 1 base to trimming and J lost 1 base, with 11 bases between them. Germline V gene sequence: CDR1 MNHEY, CDR2 SMNVEV (reference sequence). This CDR3 has 16 residues. The CDR3 spells CASSLWWGDSYNEQFF. In DNA form, the CDR3 reads TGTGCCAGCAGTTTATGGTGGGGCGATTCCTACAATGAGCAGTTCTTC.

This clone was detected only once. The chain has TRBV19 and TRBJ2-7; a possible D gene is TRBD2 (7 bases). Trimming pared 4 bases from V and 7 bases from J, leaving 17 bases between. From germline, CDR1 is LNHDA and CDR2 SQIVND (reference sequence). The CDR3 contains 14 residues. The CDR3 spells CASSTRGGLREQYF. As DNA, the CDR3 is TGTGCCAGTAGTACGCGCGGGGGCCTGAGGGAGCAGTACTTC.

This clone was seen more than once but under ten times. The gene calls are TRBV7-3 and TRBJ2-2, with D perhaps matching TRBD1 (5 bases). Germline CDR1 and CDR2: SGHTA and FQGTGA. The V end was cut by 5 bases, the J end by 5 bases, with 12 bases between. CDR3 size: 14 residues. The CDR3 DNA sequence: TGTGCCAGCAGCCCCGGACACCGTACCGGGGAGCTGTTTTTT. Translating gives CASSPGHRTGELFF.

This chain uses TRBV4-1 with TRBJ1-4, with 9 bases identical to TRBD1. Per germline, CDR1 MGHRA and CDR2 YSYEKL. V was pared by 4 bases and J by 7 bases, with 7 bases of the junction left unmatched. This CDR3 spans 15 amino acids. The DNA for the CDR3 is TGCGCCAGCAGCCCCCTCAGGACAGGGGTTGAAAAACTGTTTTTT. It specifies CASSPLRTGVEKLFF.

About this clone: Other DNA variants within this sample encode the same CDR3. The genes are TRBV11-3 and TRBJ2-7; D not certain. V was pared by 2 bases and J by 12 bases, with 11 bases between. The CDR3 sequence is 11 residues long. The germline CDR1 and CDR2 sequences are SGHNT and YENEEA. The CDR3 protein is CASSLRYGMYF. The CDR3 bases are TGTGCCAGCAGCTTACGCTACGGTATGTACTTC. Full variable domain (remainder filled in from reference TRBV11-3 and TRBJ2-7): EAGVVQSPRYKIIEKKQPVAFWCNPISGHNTLYWYLQNLGQGPELLIRYENEEAVDDSQLPKDRFSAERLKGVDSTLKIQPAELGDSAVYLCASSLRYGMYFGPGTRLTVT.

With regard to this clone: A junction boundary mismatches the germline segment, possibly from a read error. This sequence joins TRBV7-7 and TRBJ2-6, with D hard to call. CDR1 and CDR2 from the germline V gene are SSHAT and FNYEAQ (reference sequence). The CDR3 runs 15 residues. The DNA of the CDR3 is TGTGCTAGCAGCGCCTTTGGGGTTGGGGCCAACGTCCTGACTTTC. This translates into CASSAFGVGANVLTF.

Only one count was recorded for this clone. V and J are TRBV9 and TRBJ2-7; D gene ambiguous. With 0 bases removed from V and 2 bases from J, the gap between germline ends came to 12 bases. The CDR3 sequence is 15 residues long. Germline V gives CDR1 SGDLS, CDR2 YYNGEE. The DNA of the CDR3 is TGTGCCAGCAGCGTAGCTCCCATAGGGCCCTACGAGCAGTACTTC. This encodes CASSVAPIGPYEQYF.

The chain carries TRBV14 and TRBJ2-5, with D tentatively TRBD1 (6 bases). V lost 4 bases to trimming and J lost 5 bases, with 17 bases between them. The germline V gene has CDR1 SGHDN and CDR2 FVKESK. This CDR3 comprises 15 residues. CDR3 nucleotides: TGTGCCAGCAGCCCCGGGACAATAGAGGAGGAGACCCAGTACTTC. It yields the protein CASSPGTIEEETQYF.

A single count supports this clone. The V call is TRBV20-1, the J call TRBJ2-5; D gene ambiguous. There are 11 residues in the CDR3. V was cut by 5 bases and J by 7 bases, with 11 bases left in between. Germline V gene lookup returns CDR1 DFQATT and CDR2 SNEGSKA (reference sequence). Written as DNA, the CDR3 is TGCAGTGCTCCAAGAGCCGGGACCCAGTACTTC. It yields the protein CSAPRAGTQYF.

The chain employs TRBV6-1 and TRBJ1-5; TRBD1 agrees at 8 bases. The CDR3 has 14 amino acids. Trimming cost V 7 bases and J 7 bases; bases outside gene matches: 9. Germline V gene lookup returns CDR1 MNHNS and CDR2 SASEGT. The CDR3 sequence is CASITGGLGQPQHF. The CDR3 coding sequence is TGTGCCAGCATTACAGGGGGACTGGGACAGCCCCAGCATTTT.

V is TRBV7-9 and J is TRBJ1-2; possible D gene TRBD1, 5 bases. V lost 3 bases and J 8 bases, leaving 10 bases between the germline ends. Germline V lookup: CDR1 SEHNR, CDR2 FQNEAQ (reference sequence). This CDR3 comprises 12 residues. The DNA for the CDR3 is TGTGCCAGCAGCTTCTCCGGGGCAGGCTACACCTTC. Protein: CASSFSGAGYTF. Full variable domain (missing parts from reference TRBV7-9 and TRBJ1-2): DTGVSQNPRHKITKRGQNVTFRCDPISEHNRLYWYRQTLGQGPEFLTYFQNEAQLEKSRLLSDRFSAERPKGSFSTLEIQRTEQGDSAMYLCASSFSGAGYTFGSGTRLTVV.

This chain joins TRBV7-9 and TRBJ1-1, with TRBD1 identical over 7 bases. Germline CDR1 is SEHNR and CDR2 is FQNEAQ (reference sequence). The CDR3 spans 14 residues. V was pared by 2 bases and J by 5 bases, with 5 bases of the junction left unmatched. The CDR3 protein is CASSLRGRLTEAFF. The CDR3 DNA follows: TGTGCCAGCAGCTTAAGGGGGCGACTTACTGAAGCTTTCTTT. Supplemented by reference TRBV7-9 and TRBJ1-1, the full variable domain reads DTGVSQNPRHKITKRGQNVTFRCDPISEHNRLYWYRQTLGQGPEFLTYFQNEAQLEKSRLLSDRFSAERPKGSFSTLEIQRTEQGDSAMYLCASSLRGRLTEAFFGQGTRLTVV.

In this sample, this clone is medium-sized. The V gene is TRBV2, the J gene TRBJ2-7, with 10 bases aligning to TRBD2. From germline, CDR1 is SNHLY and CDR2 FYNNEI. The trim removed 1 base at V and 7 bases at J, leaving 7 bases unmatched. The CDR3 is made up of 15 amino acids. In DNA, the CDR3 is TGTGCCAGCAGTGAAGATCTAGCGGGAGTAAGGGAGCAGTACTTC. It encodes CASSEDLAGVREQYF.

In DNA form, the CDR3 reads TGTGCCAGCAGTTCGGACTTGGGGGTCTATGGCTACACCTTC. Its translation is CASSSDLGVYGYTF. V is TRBV27 and J is TRBJ1-2, with D perhaps matching TRBD1 (5 bases). This CDR3 has 14 residues. Germline-derived CDR1 and CDR2 are MNHEY and SMNVEV (reference sequence). Trimming cost V 4 bases and J 4 bases, with 13 bases left between them.

The chain has TRBV4-3 and TRBJ2-7; 11 nucleotides align to TRBD2. Trimming removed 3 bases from V and 3 bases from J; junction bases left unmatched: 7. Germline V lookup: CDR1 LGHNA, CDR2 YSLEER. CDR3 length: 16 residues. The CDR3 loop reads CASSQTLAGGLYEQYF. The CDR3 nucleotides are TGCGCCAGCAGCCAGACGCTAGCGGGGGGACTCTACGAGCAGTACTTC.

J is TRBJ1-1 and V is TRBV4-1, with 12 bases that match TRBD1. The V and J ends lost 4 bases and 0 bases, in that order; junction bases with no gene match: 3. The CDR3 extends over 16 amino acids. Germline values: CDR1 MGHRA, CDR2 YSYEKL. The CDR3 sequence is CASSRGTGGMNTEAFF. CDR3 coding DNA: TGCGCCAGCAGCCGCGGGACAGGGGGCATGAACACTGAAGCTTTCTTT.

The chain combines TRBV27 with TRBJ1-2; 7 bases align to TRBD1. J gave up 0 bases and V 6 bases, and 4 bases lay outside the gene matches. This CDR3 is 14 amino acids long. CDR1 and CDR2 from the germline V gene are MNHEY and SMNVEV (reference sequence). CDR3 nucleotides: TGTGCCAGCAGCTGGGGACAGACTAACTATGGCTACACCTTC. Translated, it gives CASSWGQTNYGYTF.

This clone was found a few times. The rearrangement links TRBV9 to TRBJ2-3, with D uncertain. Trimming removed 3 bases from V and 0 bases from J, with 8 bases in between. Germline CDR1 and CDR2: SGDLS and YYNGEE. CDR3 length equals 14 residues. CDR3 protein: CASSAEQSTDTQYF. In nucleotides, the CDR3 is TGTGCCAGCAGCGCTGAACAAAGCACAGATACGCAGTATTTT.

The chain joins TRBV11-3 to TRBJ1-2, with D hard to call. The germline gives CDR1 SGHNT, CDR2 YENEEA. V was shortened by 0 bases and J by 8 bases, with 7 bases between the two germline ends. The CDR3 has 12 residues. This CDR3 reads CASSLDTRGYTF. The CDR3 nucleotides read TGTGCCAGCAGCTTAGATACGCGGGGCTACACCTTC.

This sequence joins TRBV7-2 and TRBJ1-2; tentatively, D is TRBD1 (6 bases). The germline gives CDR1 SGHTA, CDR2 FQGNSA. The CDR3 contains 15 residues. Trimming took 1 base from V and 6 from J, leaving 15 bases between them. The CDR3 region has the DNA TGTGCCAGCAGCTTAGGGGTGGGGGGCGGTCATGGCTACACCTTC. This codes for CASSLGVGGGHGYTF.

The chain carries TRBV2 and TRBJ1-5; 10 bases agree with TRBD1. Germline trimming cut 6 bases from V and 6 bases from J; bases unmatched to any gene: 5. Germline CDR1 reads SNHLY; CDR2 reads FYNNEI. The CDR3 is 14 amino acids. CDR3 coding DNA: TGTGCCAGCAGCGGACAGGGGGGAGGTCAGCCCCAGCATTTT. Translated, it gives CASSGQGGGQPQHF.

CDR3 region: CASSLESKTEAFF. CDR3 DNA: TGCGCCAGCAGCTTGGAGTCGAAAACAGAAGCTTTCTTT. The V call is TRBV5-1, the J call TRBJ1-1; D is unresolved. V gave up 0 bases and J gave up 8 bases, with 11 bases separating them. Germline V gives CDR1 SGHRS, CDR2 YFSETQ. The CDR3 loop spans 13 amino acids.

The chain employs TRBV15 and TRBJ2-3; TRBD2 aligns across 12 bases. V lost 4 bases to trimming and J lost 9 bases; unmatched junction nucleotides: 5. The germline CDR1 and CDR2 sequences are LNHNV and YYDKDF (reference sequence). This CDR3 has 14 residues. This CDR3 reads CATSTNGLAGTQYF. CDR3 in DNA: TGTGCCACCAGCACAAACGGACTAGCGGGGACGCAGTATTTT.

The rearrangement uses TRBV6-1 and TRBJ1-1; possible D gene TRBD1, 6 bases. Trimming left V 5 bases short and J 2 bases short, with 12 bases between. Germline-derived CDR1 and CDR2 are MNHNS and SASEGT. This CDR3 region has 14 residues. CDR3 nucleotide sequence: TGTGCCAGCAGTCGTCAACAGGGAAACACTGAAGCTTTCTTT. Protein: CASSRQQGNTEAFF.

The V and J genes are TRBV18 and TRBJ2-7; TRBD1 matches at 11 bases. Per the germline V gene, CDR1 is KGHSH and CDR2 is LQKENI. Losses at the gene ends were 3 bases for V and 3 bases for J; bases not matched to a gene: 10. The CDR3 extends over 17 amino acids. CDR3 sequence (DNA): TGTGCCAGCTCACCCTTATTAGGACAGGGGGCTGACTACGAGCAGTACTTC. As protein: CASSPLLGQGADYEQYF.

The V call is TRBV9, the J call TRBJ1-6; 7 bases align to TRBD1. After removal of 3 bases from V and 9 bases from J, the junction contained 6 bases not matched to a gene. Germline loops: CDR1 SGDLS, CDR2 YYNGEE. The CDR3 sequence is 14 residues long. The CDR3 reads CASSETGPPSPLHF. In nucleotides, the CDR3 is TGTGCCAGCAGCGAGACAGGGCCGCCTTCACCCCTCCACTTT. The entire variable domain, with the rest obtained from reference TRBV9 and TRBJ1-6, is as follows: DSGVTQTPKHLITATGQRVTLRCSPRSGDLSVYWYQQSLDQGLQFLIQYYNGEERAKGNILERFSAQQFPDLHSELNLSSLELGDSALYFCASSETGPPSPLHFGNGTRLTVT.

The rearrangement joins TRBV27 to TRBJ1-6, with D maybe TRBD1 (5 bases). CDR3 length: 15 residues. The V and J ends lost 6 bases and 8 bases respectively, with 17 bases between them. Germline values: CDR1 MNHEY, CDR2 SMNVEV (reference sequence). Written as DNA, the CDR3 is TGTGCCAGCAGACACGGGGGACTAGGGGATTCACCCCTCCACTTT. As protein: CASRHGGLGDSPLHF.

The CDR3 is CASSSPGAQYF. CDR3 in DNA: TGTGCCAGCAGCTCTCCGGGGGCCCAGTACTTC. The gene calls are TRBV11-3 and TRBJ2-5; D might be TRBD2 (6 bases). Germline CDR1 is SGHNT and CDR2 is YENEEA. CDR3 length: 11 residues. Trimming stripped 4 bases from V and 9 bases from J, with 9 bases between.